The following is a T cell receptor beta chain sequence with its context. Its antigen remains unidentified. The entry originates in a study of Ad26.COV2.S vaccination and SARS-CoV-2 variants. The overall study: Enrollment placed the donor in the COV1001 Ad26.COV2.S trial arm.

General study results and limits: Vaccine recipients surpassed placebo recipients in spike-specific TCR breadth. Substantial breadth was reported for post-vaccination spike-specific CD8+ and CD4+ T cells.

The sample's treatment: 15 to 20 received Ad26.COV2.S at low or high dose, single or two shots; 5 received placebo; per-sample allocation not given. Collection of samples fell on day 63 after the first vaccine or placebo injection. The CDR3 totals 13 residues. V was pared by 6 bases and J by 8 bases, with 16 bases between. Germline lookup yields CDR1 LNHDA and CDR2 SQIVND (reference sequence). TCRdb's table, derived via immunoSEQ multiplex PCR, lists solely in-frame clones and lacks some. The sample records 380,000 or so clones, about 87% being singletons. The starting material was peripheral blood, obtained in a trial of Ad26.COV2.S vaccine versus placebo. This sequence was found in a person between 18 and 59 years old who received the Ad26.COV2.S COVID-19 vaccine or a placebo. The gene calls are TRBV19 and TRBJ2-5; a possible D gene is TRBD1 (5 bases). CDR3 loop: CASSRQKRETQYF. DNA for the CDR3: TGTGCCAGTAGCCGACAGAAAAGAGAAACCCAGTACTTC. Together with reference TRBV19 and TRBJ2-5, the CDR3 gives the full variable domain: DGGITQSPKYLFRKEGQNVTLSCEQNLNHDAMYWYRQDPGQGLRLIYYSQIVNDFQKGDIAEGYSVSREKKESFPLTVTSAQKNPTAFYLCASSRQKRETQYFGPGTRLLVL.